Reported below is one TCR beta chain. There is no known antigen for this receptor. No quality values exist for individual bases; no much larger clone is one base distant. The data were obtained in a study of CD8 T cells in Susac syndrome (dated by TCRdb to between 2018 and 2021). About the study as a whole: Among the sequenced Susac syndrome patients, five or six had clinically active disease and about eight were in clinical remission. Susac syndrome patients were therapy-naive, on corticosteroids (some also receiving IVIg), or on IVIg alone at blood withdrawal. Whether CD8+ T cell activation and differentiation in Susac syndrome was antigen driven was tested using repertoire sequencing.

Points the paper makes about the study in general: The CD4+ T cell repertoire of patients with Susac syndrome showed no detectable clonal expansion. The number of individuals in the TCR sequencing and HLA analysis was acknowledged as relatively small.

RNA was extracted using the RNeasy kit, and roughly 0.5 to 1 microgram was reverse transcribed with random hexamers. The immunoSEQ multiplex PCR assay, covering 54 Vbeta and 13 Jbeta segments, was used to amplify TCR beta CDR3 regions. To correct PCR amplification bias, a synthetic template baseline was used for both primer optimization and computational correction. In the original analysis: Only productive sequences were kept, with reads annotated to V, D and J genes according to IMGT and analyzed in immunoSEQ Analyzer. To calculate clonality, Shannon entropy was normalized by log2 of the number of productive unique sequences and then subtracted from one. For each patient and control, public and private clones were evaluated among the 100 most prevalent clones. A clone was defined as Susac-specific if it was absent from the healthy and MS cohorts, from 950 to 1,300 published viral clones and from other ImmuneACCESS disease sequences. The raw public data were reprocessed by TCRdb itself: fastp quality trimming at Q25, MiXCR clonotype calling, in-frame beta chains only. Rows matching on CDR3 protein sequence are summarized as one entry with the most common DNA and genes. The authors' filters were not applied to this entry. The sample table contains under 200,000 distinct CDR3 sequences; only one count was recorded for 94% of them. The top ten clones comprise 0.1% to 0.13% of the sample.

Trimming costs V 4 bases and J 0 bases, and their ends lie 9 bases apart. The CDR3 covers 14 residues, taking in both the cysteine and the phenylalanine. Just CDR3 DNA is preserved here, 42 bases in frame from base 1. The CDR1 and CDR2 encoded by the germline V gene are SGHRS and YFSETQ. Peripheral blood CD8+ and CD4+ T cells from healthy donors, Susac syndrome patients and multiple sclerosis patients were profiled by high-throughput TCR beta sequencing. Recently defined diagnostic criteria for definite or probable disease were met by the Susac syndrome patients. Bulk CD8+ and CD4+ T cells were purified by magnetic negative isolation, whereas CD8+ TEMRA cells were enriched by FACS. Blood was drawn into EDTA tubes, processed within 24 hours, and PBMCs were isolated by density gradient centrifugation. PBMCs intended for TCR sequencing were frozen in liquid nitrogen and were later thawed in a 37 degrees C water bath. A purity of at least 90% was achieved for sorted or isolated CD4+, CD8+ and CD8+ TEMRA cells.

This receptor was obtained from a human donor with Susac syndrome. The chain couples TRBV5-1 to TRBJ2-3; TRBD1 is possibly the D segment (6 matching bases). The sample consisted of CD4+ T cells from PBMCs. The CDR3 region: CASSEGQSTDTQYF. The sequenced DNA is TGCGCCAGCAGCGAAGGACAGAGCACAGATACGCAGTATTTT.